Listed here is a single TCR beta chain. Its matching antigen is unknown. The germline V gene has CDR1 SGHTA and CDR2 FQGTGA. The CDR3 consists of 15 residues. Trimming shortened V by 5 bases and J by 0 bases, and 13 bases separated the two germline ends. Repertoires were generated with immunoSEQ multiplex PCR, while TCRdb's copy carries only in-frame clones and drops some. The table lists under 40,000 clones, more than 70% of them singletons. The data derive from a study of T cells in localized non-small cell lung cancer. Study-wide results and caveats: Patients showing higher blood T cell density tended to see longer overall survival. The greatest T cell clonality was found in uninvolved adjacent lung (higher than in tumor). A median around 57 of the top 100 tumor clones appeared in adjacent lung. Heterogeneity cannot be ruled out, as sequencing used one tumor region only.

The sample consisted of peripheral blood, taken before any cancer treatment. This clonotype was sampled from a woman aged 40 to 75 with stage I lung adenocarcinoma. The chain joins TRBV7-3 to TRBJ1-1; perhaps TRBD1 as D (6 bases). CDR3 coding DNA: TGTGCCAGCAGCCCCAACGGGGGGCTGAACACTGAAGCTTTCTTT. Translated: CASSPNGGLNTEAFF.